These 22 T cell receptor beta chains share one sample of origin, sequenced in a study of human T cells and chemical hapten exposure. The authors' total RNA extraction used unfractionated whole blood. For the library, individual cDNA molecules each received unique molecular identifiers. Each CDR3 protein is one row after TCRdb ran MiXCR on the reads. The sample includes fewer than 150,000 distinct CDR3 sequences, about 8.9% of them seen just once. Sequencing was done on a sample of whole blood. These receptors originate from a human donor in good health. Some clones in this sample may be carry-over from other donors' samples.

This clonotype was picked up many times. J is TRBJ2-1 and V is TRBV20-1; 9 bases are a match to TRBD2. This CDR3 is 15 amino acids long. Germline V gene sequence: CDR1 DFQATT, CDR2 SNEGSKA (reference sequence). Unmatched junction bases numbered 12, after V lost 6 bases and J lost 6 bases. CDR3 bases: TGCAGTGCCTCCGGGGTAGCGGGAGTGGTCAATGAGCAGTTCTTC. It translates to CSASGVAGVVNEQFF.

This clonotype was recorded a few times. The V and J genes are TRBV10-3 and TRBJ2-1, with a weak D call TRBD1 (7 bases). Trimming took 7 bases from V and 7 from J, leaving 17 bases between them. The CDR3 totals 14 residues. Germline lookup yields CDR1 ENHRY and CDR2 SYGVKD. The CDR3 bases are TGTGCCATCATGGACAGGAGCCGGGAGAATGAGCAGTTCTTC. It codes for CAIMDRSRENEQFF.

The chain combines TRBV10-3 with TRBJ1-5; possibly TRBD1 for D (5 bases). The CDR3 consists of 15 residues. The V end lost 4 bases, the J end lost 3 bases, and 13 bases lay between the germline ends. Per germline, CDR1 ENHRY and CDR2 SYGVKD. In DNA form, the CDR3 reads TGTGCCATCAGTGCTCAGGGAGAGGACAATCAGCCCCAGCATTTT. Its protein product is CAISAQGEDNQPQHF.

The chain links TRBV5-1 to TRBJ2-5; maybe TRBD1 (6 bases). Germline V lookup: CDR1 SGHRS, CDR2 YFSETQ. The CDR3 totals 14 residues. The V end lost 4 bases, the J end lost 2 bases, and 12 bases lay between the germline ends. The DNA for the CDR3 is TGCGCCAGCAGCCTACGACAGGATCAAGAGACCCAGTACTTC. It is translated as CASSLRQDQETQYF.

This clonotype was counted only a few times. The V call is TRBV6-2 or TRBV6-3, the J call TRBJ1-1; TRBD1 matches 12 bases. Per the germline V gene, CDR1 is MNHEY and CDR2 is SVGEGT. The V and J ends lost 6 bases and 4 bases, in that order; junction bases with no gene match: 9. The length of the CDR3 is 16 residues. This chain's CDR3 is CASRLPGTGGGTEAFF. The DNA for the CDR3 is TGTGCCAGCAGACTACCCGGGACAGGGGGCGGCACTGAAGCTTTCTTT.

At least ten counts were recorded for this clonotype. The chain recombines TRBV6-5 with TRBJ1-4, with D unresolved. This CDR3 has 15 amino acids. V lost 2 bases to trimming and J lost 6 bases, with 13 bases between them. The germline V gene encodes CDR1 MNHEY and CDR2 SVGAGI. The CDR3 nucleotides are TGTGCCAGCAGTTACGCCCCGAGGGCGCATGAAAAACTGTTTTTT. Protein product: CASSYAPRAHEKLFF.

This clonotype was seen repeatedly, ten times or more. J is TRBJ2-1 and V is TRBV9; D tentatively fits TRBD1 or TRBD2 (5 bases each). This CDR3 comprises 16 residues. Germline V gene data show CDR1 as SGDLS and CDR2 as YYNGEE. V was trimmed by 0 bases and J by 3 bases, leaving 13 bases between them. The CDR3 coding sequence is TGTGCCAGCAGCGTAGGTGACAGACTAAGCTACAATGAGCAGTTCTTC. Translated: CASSVGDRLSYNEQFF.

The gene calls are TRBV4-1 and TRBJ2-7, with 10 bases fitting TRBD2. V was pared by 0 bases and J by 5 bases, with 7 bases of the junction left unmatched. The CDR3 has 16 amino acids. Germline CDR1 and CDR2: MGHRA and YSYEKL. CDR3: CASSQDLTSGNDEQYF. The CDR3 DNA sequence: TGCGCCAGCAGCCAAGACCTCACTAGCGGGAACGACGAGCAGTACTTC.

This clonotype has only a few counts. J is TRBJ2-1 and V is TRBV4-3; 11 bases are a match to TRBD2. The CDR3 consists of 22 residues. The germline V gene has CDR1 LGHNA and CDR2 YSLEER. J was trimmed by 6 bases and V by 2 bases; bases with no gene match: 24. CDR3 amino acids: CASSQLPVRASGGSRTRNEQFF. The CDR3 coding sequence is TGCGCCAGCAGCCAACTCCCTGTTCGGGCTAGCGGGGGGTCCAGGACTCGCAATGAGCAGTTCTTC.

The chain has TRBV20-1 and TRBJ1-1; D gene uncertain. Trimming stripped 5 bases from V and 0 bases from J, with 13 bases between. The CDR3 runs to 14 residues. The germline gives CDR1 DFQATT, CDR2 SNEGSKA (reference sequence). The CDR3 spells CSAVLGKVNTEAFF. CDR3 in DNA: TGCAGTGCTGTGTTAGGTAAAGTGAACACTGAAGCTTTCTTT.

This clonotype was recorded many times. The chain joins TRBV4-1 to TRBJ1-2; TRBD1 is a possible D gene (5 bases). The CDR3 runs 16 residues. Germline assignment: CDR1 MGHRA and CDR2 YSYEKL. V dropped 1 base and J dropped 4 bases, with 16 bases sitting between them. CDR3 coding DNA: TGCGCCAGCAGCCAAGTCGGGGCAAGTATTATCTATGGCTACACCTTC. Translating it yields CASSQVGASIIYGYTF.

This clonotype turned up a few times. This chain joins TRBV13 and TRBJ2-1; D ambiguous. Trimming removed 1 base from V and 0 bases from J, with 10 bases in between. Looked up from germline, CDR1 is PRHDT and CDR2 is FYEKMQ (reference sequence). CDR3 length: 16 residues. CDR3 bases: TGTGCCAGCAGCTTAGCCGTACGGAGCTCCTACAATGAGCAGTTCTTC. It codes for CASSLAVRSSYNEQFF.

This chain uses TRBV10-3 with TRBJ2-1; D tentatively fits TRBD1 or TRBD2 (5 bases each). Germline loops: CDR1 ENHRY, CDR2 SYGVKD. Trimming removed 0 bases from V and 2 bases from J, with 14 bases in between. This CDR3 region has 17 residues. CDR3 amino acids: CAISESRGATTYNEQFF. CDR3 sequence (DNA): TGTGCCATCAGTGAGTCGAGAGGGGCGACGACCTACAATGAGCAGTTCTTC.

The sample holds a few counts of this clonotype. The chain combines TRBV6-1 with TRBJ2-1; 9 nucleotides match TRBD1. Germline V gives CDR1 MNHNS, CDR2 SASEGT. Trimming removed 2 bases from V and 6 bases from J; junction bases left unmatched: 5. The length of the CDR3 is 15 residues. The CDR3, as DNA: TGTGCCAGCAGTGAAAGGACAGGGGTGGGCAATGAGCAGTTCTTC. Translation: CASSERTGVGNEQFF.

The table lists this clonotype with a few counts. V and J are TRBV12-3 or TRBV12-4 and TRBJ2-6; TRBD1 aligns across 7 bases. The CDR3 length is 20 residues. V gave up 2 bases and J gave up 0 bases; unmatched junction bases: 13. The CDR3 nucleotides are TGTGCCAGCAGTTTACCCCTCGGAAAGGGGGCCTACTCTGGGGCCAACGTCCTGACTTTC. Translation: CASSLPLGKGAYSGANVLTF.

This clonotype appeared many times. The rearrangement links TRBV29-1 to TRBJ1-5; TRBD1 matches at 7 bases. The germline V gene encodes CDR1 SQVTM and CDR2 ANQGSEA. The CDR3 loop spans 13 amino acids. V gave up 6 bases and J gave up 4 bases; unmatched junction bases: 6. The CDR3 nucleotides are TGCAGCGTGGCCCCGGGACAGAATCAGCCCCAGCATTTT. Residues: CSVAPGQNQPQHF.

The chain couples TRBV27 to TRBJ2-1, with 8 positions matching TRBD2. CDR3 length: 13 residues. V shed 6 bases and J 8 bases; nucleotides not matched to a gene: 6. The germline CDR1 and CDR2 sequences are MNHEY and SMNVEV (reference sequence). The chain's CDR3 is CASRKREPYEQFF. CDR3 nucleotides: TGTGCCAGCAGAAAGCGGGAGCCTTATGAGCAGTTCTTC.

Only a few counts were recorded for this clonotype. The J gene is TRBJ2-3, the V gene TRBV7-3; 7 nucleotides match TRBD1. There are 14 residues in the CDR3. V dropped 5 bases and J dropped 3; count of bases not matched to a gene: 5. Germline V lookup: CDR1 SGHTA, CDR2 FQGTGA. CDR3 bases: TGTGCCAGCAGCAAGACAGGGTTGACAGATACGCAGTATTTT. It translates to CASSKTGLTDTQYF.

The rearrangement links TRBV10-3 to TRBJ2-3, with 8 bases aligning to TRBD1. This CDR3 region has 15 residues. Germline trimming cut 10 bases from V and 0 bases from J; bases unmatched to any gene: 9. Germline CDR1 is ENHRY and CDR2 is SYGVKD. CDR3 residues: CATDDRDRSTDTQYF. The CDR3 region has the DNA TGTGCCACTGACGACCGGGACAGGAGCACAGATACGCAGTATTTT.

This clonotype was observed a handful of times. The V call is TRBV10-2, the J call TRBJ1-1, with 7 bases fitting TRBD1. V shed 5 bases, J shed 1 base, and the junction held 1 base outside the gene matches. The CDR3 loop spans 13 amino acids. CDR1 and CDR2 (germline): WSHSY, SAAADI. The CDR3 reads CASSRQGNTEAFF. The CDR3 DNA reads TGCGCCAGCAGTAGACAGGGGAACACTGAAGCTTTCTTT.

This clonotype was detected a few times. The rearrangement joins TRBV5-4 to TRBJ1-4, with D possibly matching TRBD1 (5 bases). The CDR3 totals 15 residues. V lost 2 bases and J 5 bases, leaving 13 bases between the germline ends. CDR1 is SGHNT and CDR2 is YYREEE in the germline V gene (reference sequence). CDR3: CASSFSPGINEKLFF. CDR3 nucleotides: TGTGCCAGCAGCTTCTCACCAGGGATAAATGAAAAACTGTTTTTT.

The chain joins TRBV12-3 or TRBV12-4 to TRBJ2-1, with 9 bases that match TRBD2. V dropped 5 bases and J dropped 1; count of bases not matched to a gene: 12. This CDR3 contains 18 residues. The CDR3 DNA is TGTGCCAGCAGTCCCCGAGGTATGCGGGAGGGGTCCTACAATGAGCAGTTCTTC. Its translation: CASSPRGMREGSYNEQFF.